This TCR beta chain was sequenced during a study of beta chain features in type 1 diabetes. The whole isolated RNA underwent reverse transcription, so sequencing captured expressed TCRB transcripts. Measured with immunoSEQ multiplex PCR; TCRdb has only the in-frame clones, and not every one. The sample lists roughly 450,000 clones, 14% occurring once. On average, the one heparinised blood draw given by each donor was approximately 120 mL. This clone was detected a few times. The specimen sequenced was naive CD4+ T cells from blood. This TCR came from a man aged 25-45 years in good health.

CDR3 sequence reads: CASSPEAGAVNEQFF. In nucleotides, the CDR3 is TGTGCCAGCTCACCAGAAGCGGGAGCAGTCAATGAGCAGTTCTTC. This chain connects TRBV18 to TRBJ2-1; 8 bases match TRBD2. V shed 2 bases, J shed 6 bases, and the junction held 6 bases outside the gene matches. Germline CDR1 is KGHSH and CDR2 is LQKENI. The CDR3 is 15 residues long.